The 27 T cell receptor beta chains reported below all come from one sample, sequenced in a study of tumor-infiltrating lymphocytes in localized non-small cell lung cancer. The assay was immunoSEQ multiplex PCR, and TCRdb's table has in-frame clones only and misses some. The sample has around 18,000 clones, roughly 43% seen once. The sample consisted of lung tumor tissue. The receptors were gathered from a human donor with non-small cell lung cancer.

The chain recombines TRBV7-9 with TRBJ1-2; D unclear. V gave up 5 bases and J gave up 7 bases, with 17 bases separating them. CDR1 and CDR2 (germline): SEHNR, FQNEAQ (reference sequence). The CDR3 is 14 residues long. In nucleotides, the CDR3 is TGTGCCAGCAGCATAAGTCTAGAAAATCCTGGCTACACCTTC. It codes for CASSISLENPGYTF.

This clone has a handful of counts. The CDR3 nucleotides are TGCGCCAGCAGCCCGCTTGCTAAAACTGAAGCTTTCTTT. The encoded protein is CASSPLAKTEAFF. The chain carries TRBV5-1 and TRBJ1-1; D ambiguous. The CDR3 has 13 residues. Germline V gene data show CDR1 as SGHRS and CDR2 as YFSETQ. Between the trimmed V and J ends, which lost 4 bases and 5 bases, there was a span of 12 bases.

The chain recombines TRBV5-1 with TRBJ2-7; 7 nucleotides align to TRBD1. The junction had 4 bases not matched to a gene; V was cut back by 3 bases and J by 4 bases. CDR3 size: 13 residues. In germline, CDR1 is SGHRS, CDR2 YFSETQ. CDR3 region: CASSSTGPYEQYF. DNA of the CDR3: TGCGCCAGCAGCTCGACAGGGCCTTACGAGCAGTACTTC.

A few counts support this clone. This chain links TRBV6-5 with TRBJ2-2; D unclear. Between the trimmed V and J ends, which lost 3 bases and 0 bases, there was a span of 8 bases. Germline V gene data show CDR1 as MNHEY and CDR2 as SVGAGI. CDR3 length equals 15 residues. CDR3 amino acids: CASSYSGPNTGELFF. The CDR3 DNA reads TGTGCCAGCAGTTATTCCGGACCGAACACCGGGGAGCTGTTTTTT.

This chain uses TRBV7-2 with TRBJ2-7; TRBD2 might be the D (5 bases). This CDR3 contains 16 residues. Trimming pared 5 bases from V and 0 bases from J, leaving 17 bases between. CDR1 is SGHTA and CDR2 is FQGNSA in the germline V gene. Here the CDR3 reads CASSLGWTSSSYEQYF. The CDR3 coding sequence is TGTGCCAGCAGCCTAGGATGGACTTCGAGCTCCTACGAGCAGTACTTC.

This clone has ten or more counts. The chain couples TRBV7-2 to TRBJ1-1; D is uncertain. This CDR3 has 12 residues. CDR1 and CDR2 (germline): SGHTA, FQGNSA. Trimming took off 1 base at V and 6 bases at J, with 6 bases between the two ends. CDR3 in amino acids: CASSLGQPEAFF. The CDR3 DNA reads TGTGCCAGCAGCTTAGGGCAGCCTGAAGCTTTCTTT.

This clone came up a few times. This chain uses TRBV27 with TRBJ1-1; 8 nucleotides line up with TRBD1. V dropped 8 bases and J dropped 4; count of bases not matched to a gene: 6. From germline, CDR1 is MNHEY and CDR2 SMNVEV (reference sequence). This CDR3 is 13 amino acids long. The CDR3 DNA reads as TGTGCCAGCGGACAGGGATCCAGCACTGAAGCTTTCTTT. Translation: CASGQGSSTEAFF.

The table lists this clone with a few counts. Additional DNA sequences in this sample encode the identical CDR3. The chain joins TRBV6-1 to TRBJ1-1; 9 nucleotides line up with TRBD1. The CDR3 spans 14 residues. The germline V gene encodes CDR1 MNHNS and CDR2 SASEGT. J gave up 3 bases and V 4 bases, and 3 bases lay outside the gene matches. CDR3 nucleotides: TGTGCCAGCAGTGCAGACAGGGGGGACACTGAAGCTTTCTTT. Encoded protein: CASSADRGDTEAFF.

J is TRBJ1-6 and V is TRBV28; 10 nucleotides match TRBD1. V dropped 5 bases and J dropped 7; count of bases not matched to a gene: 8. CDR3 length equals 16 residues. Germline V gene data show CDR1 as MDHEN and CDR2 as SYDVKM. CDR3 DNA sequence: TGTGCCAGCAGTACATCGGGACAGGGGAGGAATTCACCCCTCCACTTT. Translated: CASSTSGQGRNSPLHF.

The J gene is TRBJ1-2, the V gene TRBV7-3; D gene ambiguous. The V end was cut by 4 bases, the J end by 6 bases, with 21 bases between. Germline loops: CDR1 SGHTA, CDR2 FQGTGA. The CDR3 is 16 amino acids. The CDR3 DNA is TGTGCCAGCAGCTCGACACGGGCACGCGTCCTAGATGGCTACACCTTC. This translates into CASSSTRARVLDGYTF.

The chain has TRBV2 and TRBJ1-5; D unresolved. The length of the CDR3 is 13 residues. V lost 1 base to trimming and J lost 3 bases, with 4 bases between them. CDR1 and CDR2 (germline): SNHLY, FYNNEI. CDR3 sequence reads: CASSEEDNQPQHF. In DNA form, the CDR3 reads TGTGCCAGCAGTGAAGAAGACAATCAGCCCCAGCATTTT.

The V gene is TRBV4-2, the J gene TRBJ2-5; 14 bases fit TRBD2. V lost 3 bases to trimming and J lost 5 bases; unmatched junction nucleotides: 2. The length of the CDR3 is 15 residues. Looked up from germline, CDR1 is LGHNA and CDR2 is YNFKEQ. Here the CDR3 reads CASSQTSGGAETQYF. The CDR3, as DNA: TGTGCCAGCAGCCAGACTAGCGGGGGGGCTGAGACCCAGTACTTC.

V is TRBV4-3 and J is TRBJ2-7, with D possibly TRBD2 on 5 matching bases. V was trimmed by 0 bases and J by 1 base, leaving 19 bases between them. The CDR3 is made up of 18 amino acids. Germline V gives CDR1 LGHNA, CDR2 YSLEER. DNA for the CDR3: TGCGCCAGCAGCCAAGATACTGGCGGGTCTCCTTTGTCCTACGAGCAGTACTTC. Its translation: CASSQDTGGSPLSYEQYF.

This clone was counted between two and nine times. The rearrangement links TRBV7-6 to TRBJ2-2; D unclear. Germline V gene lookup returns CDR1 SGHVS and CDR2 FNYEAQ. V was shortened by 2 bases and J by 4 bases, with 8 bases between the two germline ends. The CDR3 is 14 residues long. The DNA of the CDR3 is TGTGCCAGCAGCTTATCCAGGTTCACCGGGGAGCTGTTTTTT. Its translation is CASSLSRFTGELFF.

The chain employs TRBV5-4 and TRBJ1-2; D call uncertain. Looked up from germline, CDR1 is SGHNT and CDR2 is YYREEE (reference sequence). This CDR3 is built from 14 residues. V was clipped by 0 bases and J by 4 bases, with 10 bases between them. CDR3: CASSLALTGYGYTF. Here the CDR3 DNA reads TGTGCCAGCAGCTTGGCGCTAACTGGCTATGGCTACACCTTC.

The chain carries TRBV6-1 and TRBJ2-7, with D uncertain. Per germline, CDR1 MNHNS and CDR2 SASEGT. This CDR3 comprises 13 residues. Trimming left V 6 bases short and J 3 bases short, with 12 bases between. The CDR3: CASSSTDYYEQYF. CDR3 nucleotides: TGTGCCAGCAGCTCCACTGATTACTACGAGCAGTACTTC.

The chain joins TRBV5-1 to TRBJ1-1; tentative D call: TRBD1 (6 bases). The CDR3 has 15 residues. The germline V gene has CDR1 SGHRS and CDR2 YFSETQ. Trimming removed 4 bases from V and 5 bases from J, with 18 bases in between. The CDR3 here is CASSVIAGGVTEAFF. CDR3 DNA: TGCGCCAGCAGCGTTATCGCGGGGGGCGTAACTGAAGCTTTCTTT.

The chain recombines TRBV7-3 with TRBJ2-2, with D unresolved. V shed 1 base and J shed 6 bases, with 12 bases lying between them. The CDR3 consists of 15 residues. The germline gives CDR1 SGHTA, CDR2 FQGTGA. The CDR3 loop is CASSLKGQVAGELFF. DNA of the CDR3: TGTGCCAGCAGCTTAAAAGGTCAGGTGGCCGGGGAGCTGTTTTTT.

This clone was detected ten times or more. The chain carries TRBV6-5 and TRBJ2-7; D is uncertain. The V gene lost 3 bases and the J gene lost 5 bases, with 11 bases spanning the gap. Looked up from germline, CDR1 is MNHEY and CDR2 is SVGAGI. This CDR3 spans 13 amino acids. The CDR3 sequence: CASSYRSLDEQYF. CDR3 DNA sequence: TGTGCCAGCAGTTATCGCTCCCTTGACGAGCAGTACTTC.

The chain recombines TRBV6-1 with TRBJ2-1; 11 bases match TRBD2. Germline CDR1 and CDR2: MNHNS and SASEGT. Trimming cost V 5 bases and J 6 bases; bases outside gene matches: 3. CDR3 length: 14 residues. CDR3 amino acids: CASSQGTSGNEQFF. The CDR3 coding sequence is TGTGCCAGCAGTCAGGGGACTAGCGGCAATGAGCAGTTCTTC.

V and J are TRBV7-9 and TRBJ1-1; D uncertain. CDR1 and CDR2 from the germline V gene are SEHNR and FQNEAQ (reference sequence). Trimming cost V 4 bases and J 7 bases, with 7 bases left between them. The CDR3 contains 11 residues. Here the CDR3 reads CASSSRGEAFF. In DNA, the CDR3 is TGTGCCAGCAGCTCCCGGGGTGAAGCTTTCTTT.

The chain uses TRBV5-1 and TRBJ2-7; weak D call: TRBD2 (6 bases). Germline V lookup: CDR1 SGHRS, CDR2 YFSETQ. CDR3 size: 14 residues. With 6 bases removed from V and 3 bases from J, the gap between germline ends came to 16 bases. CDR3 amino acids: CASKDGRDFYEQYF. For the CDR3, the DNA is TGCGCCAGCAAGGACGGGCGGGACTTCTACGAGCAGTACTTC.

This clone was seen only a few times. The chain carries TRBV28 and TRBJ2-1; 7 bases are a match to TRBD1. Per the germline V gene, CDR1 is MDHEN and CDR2 is SYDVKM. With V trimmed by 6 bases and J by 8 bases, 10 bases remained unmatched. The CDR3 has 14 amino acids. Here the CDR3 DNA reads TGTGCCAGCAGGGTCCGGACAGGCTCGGATGAGCAGTTCTTC. Encoded protein: CASRVRTGSDEQFF.

V gene TRBV7-2 combines with J gene TRBJ1-2; the D is unclear. V was shortened by 1 base and J by 2 bases, with 5 bases between the two germline ends. The CDR3 spans 13 residues. Germline values: CDR1 SGHTA, CDR2 FQGNSA. In nucleotides, the CDR3 is TGTGCCAGCAGCTTAGGGCAGAACTATGGCTACACCTTC. Amino acids: CASSLGQNYGYTF.

This clone was seen a handful of times. The V and J genes are TRBV6-5 and TRBJ2-1; D is possibly TRBD2 (6 bases). CDR1 and CDR2 from the germline V gene are MNHEY and SVGAGI. The CDR3 totals 14 residues. Trimming cost V 10 bases and J 0 bases, with 13 bases left between them. The CDR3: CATHSGSSYNEQFF. CDR3 sequence (DNA): TGTGCCACTCACTCCGGGAGCTCCTACAATGAGCAGTTCTTC.

V usage is TRBV6-1 and J usage is TRBJ2-7; a weak D match, TRBD2 (6 bases). The CDR3 has 14 amino acids. Germline loops: CDR1 MNHNS, CDR2 SASEGT. The V end was cut by 3 bases, the J end by 2 bases, with 11 bases between. The DNA for the CDR3 is TGTGCCAGCAGTGACACCGGGGGACCCTACGAGCAGTACTTC. Translating it yields CASSDTGGPYEQYF.

V and J are TRBV6-6 and TRBJ1-2; a possible D gene is TRBD1 (5 bases). CDR1 is MNHNY, CDR2 SVGAGI, per germline (reference sequence). CDR3 length: 12 residues. Trimming stripped 5 bases from V and 8 bases from J, with 12 bases between. DNA for the CDR3: TGTGCCAGCAGTCTCCGGACACAGGGCTACACCTTC. It is translated as CASSLRTQGYTF.